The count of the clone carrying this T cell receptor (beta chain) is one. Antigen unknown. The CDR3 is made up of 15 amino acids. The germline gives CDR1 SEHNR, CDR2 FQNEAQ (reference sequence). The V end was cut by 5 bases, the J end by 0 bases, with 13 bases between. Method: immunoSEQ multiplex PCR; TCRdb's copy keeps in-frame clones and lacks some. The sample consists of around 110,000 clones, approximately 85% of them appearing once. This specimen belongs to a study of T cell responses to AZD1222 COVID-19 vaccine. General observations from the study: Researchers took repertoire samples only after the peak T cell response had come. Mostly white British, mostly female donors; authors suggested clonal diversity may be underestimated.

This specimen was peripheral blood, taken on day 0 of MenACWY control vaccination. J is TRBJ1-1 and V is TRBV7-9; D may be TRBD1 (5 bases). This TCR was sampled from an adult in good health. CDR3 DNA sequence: TGTGCCAGCAGCCGAACAGGCTCCATGAACACTGAAGCTTTCTTT. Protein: CASSRTGSMNTEAFF.